This TCR beta chain was obtained from a study of read filtering for tumor transcriptome and immune sequencing. Across the whole study: Among patients, 17 to 20 were male and about 15 female, aged about 40 to 90 (mean approximately 60). Whole-transcriptome libraries were prepared after DNase treatment. Broader study findings: RNA-seq captured clonotypes less deeply and reliably than IR-seq. Single-read clonotypes: about 81.9% of IR-seq clonotypes (roughly 3.5% of reads), about 75% of RNA-seq clonotypes (roughly 43% of reads).

The length of the CDR3 is 15 residues. J lost 4 bases, V lost 5 bases, and 9 bases had no gene match. Germline CDR1 reads SGHTA; CDR2 reads FQGNSA. This clonotype has ten or more counts. Its specificity is not known. This library used about 360 ng RNA and molecular barcoded adaptors spanning alpha/delta and beta/gamma chains. TCRdb re-called the reads with MiXCR, one entry per CDR3 protein. The table has around 65,000 distinct CDR3 sequences, roughly 19% seen once; the top ten hold approximately 11%. The TCR sequence derives from a donor at least 40 years old with multiple myeloma. Material: a population of CD138-negative cells sorted from bone marrow. J is TRBJ2-3 and V is TRBV7-2; 7 bases agree with TRBD2. The CDR3 DNA follows: TGTGCCAGCAGCCATCGGGGCGGGAGTTCAGATACGCAGTATTTT. Translation: CASSHRGGSSDTQYF.